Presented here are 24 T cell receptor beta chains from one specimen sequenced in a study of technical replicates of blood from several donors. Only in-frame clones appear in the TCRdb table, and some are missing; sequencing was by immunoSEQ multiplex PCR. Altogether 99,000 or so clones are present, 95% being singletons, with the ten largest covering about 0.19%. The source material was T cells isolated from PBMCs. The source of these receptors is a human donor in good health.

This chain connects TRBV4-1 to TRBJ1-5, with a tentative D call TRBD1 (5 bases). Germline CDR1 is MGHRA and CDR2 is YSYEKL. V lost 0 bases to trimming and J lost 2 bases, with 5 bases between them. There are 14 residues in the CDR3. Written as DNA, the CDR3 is TGCGCCAGCAGCCAAGACAGGGGCAATCAGCCCCAGCATTTT. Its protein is CASSQDRGNQPQHF.

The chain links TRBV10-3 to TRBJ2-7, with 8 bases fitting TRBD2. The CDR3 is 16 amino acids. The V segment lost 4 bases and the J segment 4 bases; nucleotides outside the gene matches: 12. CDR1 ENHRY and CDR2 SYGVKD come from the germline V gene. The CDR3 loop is CAISVRGSGTLYEQYF. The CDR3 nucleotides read TGTGCCATCAGTGTCCGAGGTAGCGGGACTTTATACGAGCAGTACTTC.

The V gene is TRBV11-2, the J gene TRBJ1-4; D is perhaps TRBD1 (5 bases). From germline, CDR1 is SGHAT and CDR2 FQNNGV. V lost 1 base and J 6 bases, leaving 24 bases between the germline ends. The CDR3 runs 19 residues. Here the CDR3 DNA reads TGTGCCAGCAGCTTAGGGCGCCTAATTGGAGCGTGGGGCGATGAAAAACTGTTTTTT. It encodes CASSLGRLIGAWGDEKLFF. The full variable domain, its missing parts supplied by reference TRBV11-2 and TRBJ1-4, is EAGVAQSPRYKIIEKRQSVAFWCNPISGHATLYWYQQILGQGPKLLIQFQNNGVVDDSQLPKDRFSAERLKGVDSTLKIQPAKLEDSAVYLCASSLGRLIGAWGDEKLFFGSGTQLSVL.

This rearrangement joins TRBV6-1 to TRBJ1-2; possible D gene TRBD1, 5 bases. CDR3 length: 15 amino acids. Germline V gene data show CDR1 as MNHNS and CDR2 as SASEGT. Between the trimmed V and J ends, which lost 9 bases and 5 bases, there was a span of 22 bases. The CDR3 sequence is CASRNLETASYGYTF. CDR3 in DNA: TGTGCCAGTCGAAACCTAGAGACAGCTTCATATGGCTACACCTTC.

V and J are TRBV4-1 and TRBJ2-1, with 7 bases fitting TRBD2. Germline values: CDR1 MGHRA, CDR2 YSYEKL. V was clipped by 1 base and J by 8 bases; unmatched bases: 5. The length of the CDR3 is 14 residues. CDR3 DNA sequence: TGCGCCAGCAGCCAAGGCGGGGAGGGATATGAGCAGTTCTTC. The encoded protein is CASSQGGEGYEQFF.

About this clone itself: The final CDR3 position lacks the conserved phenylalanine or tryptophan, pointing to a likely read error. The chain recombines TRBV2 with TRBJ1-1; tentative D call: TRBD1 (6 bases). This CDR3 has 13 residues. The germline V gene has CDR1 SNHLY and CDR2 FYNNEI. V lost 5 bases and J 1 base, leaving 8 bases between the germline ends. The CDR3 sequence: CASSPGQNTEAFL. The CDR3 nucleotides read TGTGCCAGCAGTCCGGGACAGAACACTGAAGCTTTCCTT.

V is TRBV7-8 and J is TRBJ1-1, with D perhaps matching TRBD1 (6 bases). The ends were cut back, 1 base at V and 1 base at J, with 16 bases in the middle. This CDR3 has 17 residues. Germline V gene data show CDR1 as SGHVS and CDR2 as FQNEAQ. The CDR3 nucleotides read TGTGCCAGCAGCTTAGAAGGGGGTGGGCAAGCGAACACTGAAGCTTTCTTT. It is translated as CASSLEGGGQANTEAFF.

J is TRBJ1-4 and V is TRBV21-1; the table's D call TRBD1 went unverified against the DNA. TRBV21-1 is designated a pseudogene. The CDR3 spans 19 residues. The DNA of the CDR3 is TGTGCCAGCAGCTCCAAACCGGGACAGGGGGCGCTGACTAATGAAAAACTGTTTTTT. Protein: CASSSKPGQGALTNEKLFF.

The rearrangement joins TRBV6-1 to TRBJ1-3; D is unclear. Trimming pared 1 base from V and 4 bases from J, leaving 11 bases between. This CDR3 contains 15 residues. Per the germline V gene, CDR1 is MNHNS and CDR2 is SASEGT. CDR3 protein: CASSEEKESGNTIYF. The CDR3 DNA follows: TGTGCCAGCAGTGAAGAAAAGGAGTCCGGAAACACCATATATTTT.

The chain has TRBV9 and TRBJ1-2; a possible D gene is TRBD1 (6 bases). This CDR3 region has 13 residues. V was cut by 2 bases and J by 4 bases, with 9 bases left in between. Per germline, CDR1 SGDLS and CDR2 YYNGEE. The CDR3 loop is CASSVGQRYGYTF. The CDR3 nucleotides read TGTGCCAGCAGCGTCGGACAGCGCTATGGCTACACCTTC.

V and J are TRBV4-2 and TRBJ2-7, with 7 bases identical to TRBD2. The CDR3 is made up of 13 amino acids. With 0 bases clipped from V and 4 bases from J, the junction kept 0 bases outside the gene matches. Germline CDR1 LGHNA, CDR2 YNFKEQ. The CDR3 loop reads CASSQDSGYEQYF. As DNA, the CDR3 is TGTGCCAGCAGCCAAGATAGCGGGTACGAGCAGTACTTC.

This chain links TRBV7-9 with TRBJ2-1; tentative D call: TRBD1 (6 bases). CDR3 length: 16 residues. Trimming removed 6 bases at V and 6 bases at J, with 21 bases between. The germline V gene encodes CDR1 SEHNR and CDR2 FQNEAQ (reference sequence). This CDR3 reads CASRTSDSQSVNEQFF. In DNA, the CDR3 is TGTGCCAGCAGAACCTCGGACAGTCAGTCGGTCAATGAGCAGTTCTTC.

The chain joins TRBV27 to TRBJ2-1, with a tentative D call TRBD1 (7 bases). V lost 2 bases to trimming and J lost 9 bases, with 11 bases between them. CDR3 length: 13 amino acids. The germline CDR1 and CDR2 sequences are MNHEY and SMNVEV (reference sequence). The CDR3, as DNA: TGTGCCAGCAGTTTACGGCAGGGGGGTGAGCAGTTCTTC. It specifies CASSLRQGGEQFF.

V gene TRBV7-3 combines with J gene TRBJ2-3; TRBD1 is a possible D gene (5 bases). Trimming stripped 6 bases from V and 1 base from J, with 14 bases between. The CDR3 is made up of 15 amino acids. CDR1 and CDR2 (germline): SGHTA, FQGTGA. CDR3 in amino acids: CASRMQGGGTDTQYF. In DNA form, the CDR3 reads TGTGCCAGCAGGATGCAGGGTGGCGGCACAGATACGCAGTATTTT. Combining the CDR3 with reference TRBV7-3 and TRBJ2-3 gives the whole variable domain GAGVSQTPSNKVTEKGKYVELRCDPISGHTALYWYRQSLGQGPEFLIYFQGTGAADDSGLPNDRFFAVRPEGSVSTLKIQRTERGDSAVYLCASRMQGGGTDTQYFGPGTRLTVL.

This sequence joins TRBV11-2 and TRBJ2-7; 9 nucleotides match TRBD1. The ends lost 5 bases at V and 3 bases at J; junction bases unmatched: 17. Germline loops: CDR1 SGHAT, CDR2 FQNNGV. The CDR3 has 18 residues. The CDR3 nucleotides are TGTGCCAGCAGCCCCTGGGGGGACAGGGTTATATGGGACTACGAGCAGTACTTC. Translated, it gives CASSPWGDRVIWDYEQYF.

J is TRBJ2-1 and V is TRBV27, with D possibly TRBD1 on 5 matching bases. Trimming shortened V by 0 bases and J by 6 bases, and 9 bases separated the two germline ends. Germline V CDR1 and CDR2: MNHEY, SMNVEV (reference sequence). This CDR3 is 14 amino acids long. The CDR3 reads CASSLSWTPNEQFF. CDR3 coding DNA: TGTGCCAGCAGTTTATCATGGACACCCAATGAGCAGTTCTTC.

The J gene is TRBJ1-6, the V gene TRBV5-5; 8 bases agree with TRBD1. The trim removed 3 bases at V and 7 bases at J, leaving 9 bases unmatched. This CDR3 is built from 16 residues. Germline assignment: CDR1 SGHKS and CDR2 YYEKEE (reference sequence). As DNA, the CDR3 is TGTGCCAGCAGCTCGTCCAGCAGGGGGCGGAATTCACCCCTCCACTTT. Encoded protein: CASSSSSRGRNSPLHF.

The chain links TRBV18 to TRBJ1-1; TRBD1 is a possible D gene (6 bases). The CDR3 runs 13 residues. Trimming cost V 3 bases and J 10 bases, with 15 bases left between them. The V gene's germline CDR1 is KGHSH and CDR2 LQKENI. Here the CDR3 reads CASSPGDQGPAFF. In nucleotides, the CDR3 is TGTGCCAGCTCACCGGGGGACCAGGGGCCAGCTTTCTTT.

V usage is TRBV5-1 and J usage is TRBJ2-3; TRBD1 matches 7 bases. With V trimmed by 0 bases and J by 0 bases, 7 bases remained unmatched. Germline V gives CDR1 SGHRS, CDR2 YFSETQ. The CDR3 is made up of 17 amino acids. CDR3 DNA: TGCGCCAGCAGCTTGGTTCCGGACAGGAGCAGCACAGATACGCAGTATTTT. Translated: CASSLVPDRSSTDTQYF.

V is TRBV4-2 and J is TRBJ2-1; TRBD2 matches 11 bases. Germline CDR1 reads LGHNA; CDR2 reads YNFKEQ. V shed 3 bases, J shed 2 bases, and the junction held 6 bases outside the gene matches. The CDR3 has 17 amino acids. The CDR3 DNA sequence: TGTGCCAGCAGCCAGTATATAGCGGGAGGGCCCTACAATGAGCAGTTCTTC. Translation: CASSQYIAGGPYNEQFF.

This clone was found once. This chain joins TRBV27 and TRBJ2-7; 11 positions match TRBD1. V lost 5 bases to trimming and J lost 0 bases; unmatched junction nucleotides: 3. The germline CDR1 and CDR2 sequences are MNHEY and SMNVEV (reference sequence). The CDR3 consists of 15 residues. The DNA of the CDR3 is TGTGCCAGCAGTCTTGGACAGGGGGCCTCCTACGAGCAGTACTTC. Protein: CASSLGQGASYEQYF.

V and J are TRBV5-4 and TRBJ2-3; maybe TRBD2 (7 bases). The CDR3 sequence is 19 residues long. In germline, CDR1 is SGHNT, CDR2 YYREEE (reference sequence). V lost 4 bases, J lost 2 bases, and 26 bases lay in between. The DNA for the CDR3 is TGTGCCAGCAGCAAGACGGGGGACTACAGGGTTACGGACACAGATACGCAGTATTTT. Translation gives CASSKTGDYRVTDTDTQYF.

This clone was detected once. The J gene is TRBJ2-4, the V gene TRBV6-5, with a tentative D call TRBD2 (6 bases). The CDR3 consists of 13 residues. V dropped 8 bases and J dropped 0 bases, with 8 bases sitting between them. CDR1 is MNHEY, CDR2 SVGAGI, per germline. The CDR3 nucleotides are TGTGCCAGCGGTAGCGGAGCCAAAAACATTCAGTACTTC. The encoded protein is CASGSGAKNIQYF.

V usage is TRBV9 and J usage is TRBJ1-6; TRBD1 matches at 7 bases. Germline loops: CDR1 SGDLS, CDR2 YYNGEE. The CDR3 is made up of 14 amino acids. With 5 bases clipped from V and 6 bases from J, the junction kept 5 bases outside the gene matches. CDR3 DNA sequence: TGTGCCAGCAGAGGACAGGTTTCTAATTCACCCCTCCACTTT. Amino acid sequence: CASRGQVSNSPLHF.